These T cell receptor beta chains were read from a single sample in a study of radiotherapy plus CTLA-4 blockade in lung cancer. The assay was immunoSEQ multiplex PCR, and TCRdb's table has in-frame clones only and misses some. The sample consists of about 45,000 clones, 73% of them appearing once. The sample here was peripheral blood, taken from a patient treated with radiotherapy plus ipilimumab. These TCRs come from a human donor with non-small cell lung cancer who had a complete response to radiotherapy plus ipilimumab. Both conserved end residues are part of each CDR3. The order of the fields is clone size, D gene, J gene, V gene, CDR3 protein, CDR3 DNA. A D gene is named only where the DNA matches it firmly. For some rows the clone size is stated as once, few or many, or as a class when expanded; others skip it.

few | NA | TRBJ1-4 | TRBV19 | CASSIFSGVGTTEKLFF | TGTGCCAGTAGTATATTTTCAGGGGTCGGAACTACTGAAAAACTGTTTTTT
NA | NA | TRBJ2-1 | TRBV19 | CASSTLTGSTYNEQFF | TGTGCCAGTAGTACCCTCACAGGGTCAACCTACAATGAGCAGTTCTTC
NA | NA | TRBJ2-7 | TRBV12-1 | CASSFVAGGYEQYF | TGTGCCAGCAGCTTTGTAGCGGGAGGCTACGAGCAGTACTTC
NA | NA | TRBJ1-3 | TRBV5-1 | CASSSVPGISGNTIYF | TGCGCCAGCAGCTCAGTACCGGGGATCTCTGGAAACACCATATATTTT
NA | NA | TRBJ2-2 | TRBV13 | CASSQTSAGRDTGELFF | TGTGCCAGCAGTCAAACGTCGGCCGGCCGGGACACCGGGGAGCTGTTTTTT
NA | TRBD1 | TRBJ2-1 | TRBV4-1 | CASSQDRGTGGVNEQFF | TGCGCCAGCAGCCAAGATAGGGGGACAGGGGGAGTCAATGAGCAGTTCTTC
NA | NA | TRBJ1-5 | TRBV7-2 | CASSLYRDQRQPQHF | TGTGCCAGCAGCTTATACAGGGACCAGCGTCAGCCCCAGCATTTT
NA | TRBD2 | TRBJ2-2 | TRBV7-7 | CASSSPSGITGELFF | TGTGCTAGCAGCTCACCTAGCGGGATCACCGGGGAGCTGTTTTTT
NA | NA | TRBJ2-7 | TRBV5-1 | CASSGPLYEQYF | TGCGCCAGCAGCGGGCCCCTCTACGAGCAGTACTTC
NA | NA | TRBJ1-5 | TRBV27 | CAPSFEGNSNQPQHF | TGTGCCCCCTCTTTTGAGGGTAATAGCAATCAGCCCCAGCATTTT
NA | NA | TRBJ1-2 | TRBV27 | CASSSWGDVYGYTF | TGTGCCAGCAGTTCCTGGGGGGACGTGTACGGCTACACCTTC
NA | TRBD1 | TRBJ2-2 | TRBV2 | CASTRTGKSGELFF | TGTGCCAGCACCAGGACAGGGAAATCCGGGGAGCTGTTTTTT
NA | NA | TRBJ1-4 | TRBV10-3 | CAIGFRTATNEKLFF | TGTGCCATCGGTTTCAGGACTGCAACTAATGAAAAACTGTTTTTT
NA | NA | TRBJ2-6 | TRBV11-2 | CASSLERAGANVLTF | TGTGCCAGCAGCTTAGAGAGGGCTGGGGCCAACGTCCTGACTTTC
once | NA | TRBJ1-4 | TRBV29-1 | CSGGDAGPNEKLFF | TGCAGCGGGGGGGACGCGGGACCGAATGAAAAACTGTTTTTT
few | NA | TRBJ1-2 | TRBV6-6 | CASSYREYGYTF | TGTGCCAGCAGTTACAGGGAGTATGGCTACACCTTC
few | NA | TRBJ2-7 | TRBV28 | CASSRTVLYF | TGTGCCAGCAGCAGGACAGTGCTCTACTTC
NA | TRBD2 | TRBJ2-1 | TRBV9 | CASSVGTSGPYNEQFF | TGTGCCAGCAGCGTAGGGACTAGCGGGCCCTACAATGAGCAGTTCTTC
NA | TRBD1 | TRBJ1-4 | TRBV5-4 | CASSLPLPGQGGEKLFF | TGTGCCAGCAGCTTGCCTCTCCCGGGACAGGGAGGTGAAAAACTGTTTTTT